This T cell receptor beta chain originates from a study of T cell responses to AZD1222 COVID-19 vaccine. Points from the study as a whole: Only a handful of AZD1222 recipients, several in all, had baseline seropositivity. Females outnumbered males among donors, who were mostly white British; clonal diversity was possibly underestimated. Spike-wide coverage was observed for vaccine-associated CD4 TCRs, with dominant responses at 160-218 and 743-854. Two AZD1222 doses significantly raised spike-specific TCR breadth and depth over controls.

Repertoires were generated with immunoSEQ multiplex PCR, while TCRdb's copy carries only in-frame clones and drops some. Among 130,000 to 150,000 clones listed, approximately 90% were seen once. Trimming shortened V by 0 bases and J by 0 bases, and 15 bases separated the two germline ends. The V gene's germline CDR1 is GTSNPN and CDR2 SVGIG (reference sequence). The CDR3 loop spans 16 amino acids. Details on this clone: Antigen specificity is unknown.

This sample comprised peripheral blood, obtained on day 0 of AZD1222 vaccination. The receptor was derived from an adult in good health. This sequence joins TRBV30 and TRBJ2-7, with unresolved D. The CDR3 bases are TGTGCCTGGAGTGTATATGGTCTAGTGGACTCCTACGAGCAGTACTTC. Its protein is CAWSVYGLVDSYEQYF.